These T cell receptor beta chains were read from a single sample in a study of OX40 agonist ivuxolimab in advanced cancers. The protocol was immunoSEQ multiplex PCR, while the TCRdb copy is restricted to in-frame clones and leaves out a portion. Of tens of thousands of clones in the sample, about 91% were seen once. Sample: CD4+ or CD8+ T cells sorted from blood, taken in a trial of the OX40 agonist ivuxolimab. The origin of the receptors is an adult with an advanced solid tumor such as melanoma, head and neck, liver or kidney cancer. Both conserved end residues are part of each CDR3. The D gene is left open where the match is weak. Some rows mark clone size as missing; the rest say once, few, many or name a class of expanded clone.

D gene	J gene	V gene	clone size	CDR3 protein	CDR3 DNA
NA	TRBJ2-5	TRBV27	NA	CASSFSGTQYF	TGTGCCAGCAGTTTCTCAGGGACCCAGTACTTC
NA	TRBJ1-2	TRBV28	NA	CAEAGVSYGYTF	TGTGCCGAGGCCGGGGTTAGCTATGGCTACACCTTC
NA	TRBJ2-7	TRBV21-1	NA	CASSKAPLYLAGVYEQYF	TGTGCCAGCAGCAAAGCACCCCTATACTTAGCGGGGGTGTACGAGCAGTACTTC
NA	TRBJ2-5	TRBV7-9	NA	CASSLVIQETQYF	TGTGCCAGCAGCTTAGTAATCCAAGAGACCCAGTACTTC
NA	TRBJ2-1	TRBV13	NA	CASSFYNEQFF	TGTGCCAGCAGCTTTTACAATGAGCAGTTCTTC
TRBD1	TRBJ1-5	TRBV9	NA	CASSIGQGLNQPQHF	TGTGCCAGCAGTATCGGACAGGGCCTAAATCAGCCCCAGCATTTT
TRBD2	TRBJ2-7	TRBV6-5	once	CASSYSGGPLYEQYF	TGTGCCAGCAGTTACTCGGGAGGGCCGTTATACGAGCAGTACTTC
TRBD1	TRBJ1-1	TRBV19	NA	CASSMWTGGTEAFF	TGTGCCAGTAGTATGTGGACAGGGGGAACTGAAGCTTTCTTT
NA	TRBJ2-1	TRBV19	NA	CASSDRDLSYNEQFF	TGTGCCAGTAGTGACCGGGACTTAAGTTACAATGAGCAGTTCTTC
TRBD2	TRBJ2-7	TRBV4-1	NA	CASSQAPTSGSEQYF	TGCGCCAGCAGCCAAGCCCCGACTAGCGGTTCCGAGCAGTACTTC
NA	TRBJ1-1	TRBV4-2	NA	CASSGLQGPSEAFF	TGTGCCAGCAGCGGCCTCCAAGGACCCTCTGAAGCTTTCTTT
TRBD2	TRBJ2-7	TRBV27	NA	CASSSWTSDYEQYF	TGTGCCAGCAGTTCCTGGACTAGCGACTACGAGCAGTACTTC
NA	TRBJ2-7	TRBV20-1	NA	CSARVGQREYF	TGCAGTGCTAGAGTCGGCCAGCGGGAGTACTTC
NA	TRBJ2-2	TRBV27	NA	CASSLIISGELFF	TGTGCCAGCAGTCTCATTATCTCCGGGGAGCTGTTTTTT
NA	TRBJ2-5	TRBV5-6	NA	CASTTPLARGTQYF	TGTGCCAGCACCACTCCGCTAGCCCGCGGCACCCAGTACTTC
NA	TRBJ2-3	TRBV7-8	NA	CASSPPVADTQYF	TGTGCCAGCAGCCCACCGGTAGCAGATACGCAGTATTTT
NA	TRBJ2-1	TRBV2	NA	CASSDGASYNEQFF	TGTGCCAGCAGTGACGGGGCCTCCTACAATGAGCAGTTCTTC
TRBD2	TRBJ2-7	TRBV29-1	few	CSVTSGETYEQYF	TGCAGCGTGACTAGCGGAGAAACCTACGAGCAGTACTTC
TRBD1	TRBJ1-5	TRBV27	NA	CASSFQGQGPQPQHF	TGTGCCAGCAGTTTCCAGGGACAGGGCCCTCAGCCCCAGCATTTT
NA	TRBJ2-7	TRBV7-9	once	CASTTGFEQYF	TGTGCCAGCACCACAGGGTTCGAGCAGTACTTC
TRBD1	TRBJ1-3	TRBV5-6	NA	CASSFRQGAGNTIYF	TGTGCCAGCAGCTTCCGGCAGGGGGCTGGAAACACCATATATTTT
TRBD1	TRBJ1-2	TRBV7-2	NA	CASSATGGNGYTF	TGTGCCAGCAGCGCCACAGGGGGCAATGGCTACACCTTC
NA	TRBJ2-3	TRBV4-1	NA	CASSPGQSGGDTQYF	TGCGCCAGCAGCCCTGGGCAGTCCGGGGGAGATACGCAGTATTTT
NA	TRBJ2-6	TRBV28	NA	CASSFMGLYSGANVLTF	TGTGCCAGCAGTTTTATGGGCCTCTACTCTGGGGCCAACGTCCTGACTTTC
NA	TRBJ2-7	TRBV30	NA	CAWSTRIYEQYF	TGTGCCTGGAGTACGAGGATCTACGAGCAGTACTTC
NA	TRBJ1-5	TRBV15	NA	CATSRTPGQPQHF	TGTGCCACCAGCAGAACACCCGGACAGCCCCAGCATTTT
TRBD2	TRBJ2-1	TRBV19	NA	CASRNGRVEQFF	TGTGCCAGTAGGAACGGGAGGGTTGAGCAGTTCTTC
NA	TRBJ1-3	TRBV9	NA	CASSVDIGANGNTIYF	TGTGCCAGCAGCGTAGATATAGGGGCGAATGGAAACACCATATATTTT
NA	TRBJ2-2	TRBV6-4	NA	CASSDKNTGELFF	TGTGCCAGCAGTGACAAAAACACCGGGGAGCTGTTTTTT
NA	TRBJ2-3	TRBV7-8	NA	CASSLFLGSTITDTQYF	TGTGCCAGCAGCTTATTTCTAGGGAGCACTATCACAGATACGCAGTATTTT
TRBD2	TRBJ2-3	TRBV6-6	NA	CASRGGTQYF	TGTGCCAGCCGGGGGGGTACGCAGTATTTT
NA	TRBJ1-1	TRBV10-2	NA	CASAEDAVFSGPEAFF	TGCGCCAGCGCTGAAGACGCTGTCTTCTCAGGTCCTGAAGCTTTCTTT
NA	TRBJ2-1	TRBV6-5	NA	CASSYMDGEQFF	TGTGCCAGCAGTTACATGGACGGAGAGCAGTTCTTC
TRBD1	TRBJ2-7	TRBV27	NA	CASSPTGDHEQYF	TGTGCCAGCAGTCCGACAGGGGACCACGAGCAGTACTTC
NA	TRBJ2-7	TRBV11-2	once	CASSSRGNEQYF	TGTGCCAGCAGCTCCCGGGGGAACGAGCAGTACTTC
NA	TRBJ1-5	TRBV5-8	few	CASSLGVGSNQPQHF	TGTGCCAGCAGCTTGGGTGTGGGGAGCAATCAGCCCCAGCATTTT
NA	TRBJ1-3	TRBV15	NA	CATSRGHSGNTIYF	TGTGCCACCAGCAGAGGACACTCTGGAAACACCATATATTTT
TRBD1	TRBJ2-1	TRBV28	NA	CASSLGTGNLNEQFF	TGTGCCAGCAGTTTAGGGACAGGGAACCTTAATGAGCAGTTCTTC
NA	TRBJ1-1	TRBV28	NA	CASSLIGRVGRGGEAFF	TGTGCCAGCAGTTTAATTGGCAGGGTCGGACGGGGTGGTGAAGCTTTCTTT
TRBD2	TRBJ2-7	TRBV27	NA	CASSVTSGSYEQYF	TGTGCCAGCTCGGTGACTAGCGGGAGCTACGAGCAGTACTTC
NA	TRBJ1-2	TRBV9	NA	CASNVGDNYGYTF	TGTGCCAGCAATGTGGGAGACAACTATGGCTACACCTTC
NA	TRBJ2-6	TRBV6-6	NA	CASTLSGANVLTF	TGTGCCAGCACCTTATCTGGGGCCAACGTCCTGACTTTC
TRBD2	TRBJ2-2	TRBV19	NA	CASSRTREVPGELFF	TGTGCCAGTAGTAGGACGCGGGAGGTCCCTGGGGAGCTGTTTTTT
TRBD2	TRBJ2-7	TRBV5-6	NA	CASSASGEGLYEQYF	TGTGCCAGTTCGGCTAGTGGGGAGGGTTTGTACGAGCAGTACTTC
NA	TRBJ2-5	TRBV2	NA	CASSAAEGEETQYF	TGTGCCAGCAGTGCGGCTGAGGGGGAAGAGACCCAGTACTTC
NA	TRBJ1-2	TRBV5-1	NA	CASSLDLGGYGYTF	TGTGCCAGCAGCTTGGACCTCGGGGGATATGGCTACACCTTC
TRBD2	TRBJ2-7	TRBV5-6	NA	CASSFGGSGAAYEQYF	TGTGCCAGCAGCTTTGGGGGGAGCGGGGCGGCCTACGAGCAGTACTTC
NA	TRBJ2-7	TRBV5-6	NA	CASSLFYEQYF	TGTGCCAGCAGCTTATTCTACGAGCAGTACTTC